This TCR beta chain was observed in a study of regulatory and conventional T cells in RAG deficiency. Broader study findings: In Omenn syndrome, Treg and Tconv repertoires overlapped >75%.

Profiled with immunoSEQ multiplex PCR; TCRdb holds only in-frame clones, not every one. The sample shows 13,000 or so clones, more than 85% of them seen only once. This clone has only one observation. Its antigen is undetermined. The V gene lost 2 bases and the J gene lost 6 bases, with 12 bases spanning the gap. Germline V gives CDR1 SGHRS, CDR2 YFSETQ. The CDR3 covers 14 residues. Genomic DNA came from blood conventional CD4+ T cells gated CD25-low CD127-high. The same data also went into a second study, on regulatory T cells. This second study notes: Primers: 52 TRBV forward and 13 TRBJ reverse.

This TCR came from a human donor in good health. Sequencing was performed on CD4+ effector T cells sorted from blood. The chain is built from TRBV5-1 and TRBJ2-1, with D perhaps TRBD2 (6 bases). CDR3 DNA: TGCGCCAGCAGCTTCGGGGCCGGGGGCAATGAGCAGTTCTTC. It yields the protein CASSFGAGGNEQFF. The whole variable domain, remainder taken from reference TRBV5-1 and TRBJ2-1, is KAGVTQTPRYLIKTRGQQVTLSCSPISGHRSVSWYQQTPGQGLQFLFEYFSETQRNKGNFPGRFSGRQFSNSRSEMNVSTLELGDSALYLCASSFGAGGNEQFFGPGTRLTVL.